This T cell receptor beta chain was obtained from a study of T cells in localized non-small cell lung cancer. Losses at the gene ends were 0 bases for V and 3 bases for J; bases not matched to a gene: 8. Germline V gives CDR1 SQVTM, CDR2 ANQGSEA. The CDR3 covers 15 residues. The method was immunoSEQ multiplex PCR; TCRdb's version includes in-frame clones alone and lacks a portion of them. The data contain tens of thousands of clones, approximately 84% of them seen just once; the ten biggest clones take up roughly 1.4%. As regards this clone: The antigen is not known.

Study outcomes and limitations: Sequence data derive from only one tumor region, so heterogeneity remains possible. Density of T cells in blood, when higher, went with longer overall survival. A median around 57 of the top 100 tumor clones appeared in adjacent lung.

The origin of this receptor is a female donor older than 55 with stage I lung adenocarcinoma. The chain links TRBV29-1 to TRBJ2-7; 7 positions agree with TRBD2. Specimen: peripheral blood, collected before any cancer treatment. The CDR3 DNA reads TGCAGCGTTGAAGAAGGAGCGGGGAAGAGCTACGAGCAGTACTTC. This gives the protein CSVEEGAGKSYEQYF.